The table lists the clone carrying this TCR beta chain with a few counts. The target antigen is unknown. TCRdb passed the RACE reads through MiXCR, listing each CDR3 protein once. This sample carries 70,000 to 100,000 distinct CDR3 sequences, 6% to 9% of them seen once, and the ten largest clones take under 2%. Indicated time point: patch test 1, 2 weeks after DPC sensitization. Indicated treatment: therapeutic diphenylcyclopropenone sensitization with weekly scalp DPC. This entry is derived from a study of human T cells and chemical hapten exposure. The study, taken as a whole, reports: Sensitization with DPC brought no change to TCRs above 1 in 1000 in frequency.

The CDR3 has 18 amino acids. Germline-derived CDR1 and CDR2 are ENHRY and SYGVKD. Trimming shortened V by 6 bases and J by 0 bases, and 21 bases separated the two germline ends. The sequencing here drew on whole blood, taken in connection with sensitization to the hapten diphenylcyclopropenone (DPC). The origin of this receptor is a woman aged 25 to 39 with alopecia areata. Some clones in this sample may be carry-over from other donors' samples. The chain is built from TRBV10-3 and TRBJ2-1; a possible D gene is TRBD2 (6 bases). The CDR3 sequence is CAISPGRDSQRSYNEQFF. The CDR3 bases are TGTGCCATCAGCCCCGGCCGGGACTCCCAACGCTCCTACAATGAGCAGTTCTTC.